The rows below give T cell receptor beta chains drawn from one sample of a study of low-dose radiotherapy and immunotherapy resistance in tumors. MiXCR was run by TCRdb on the reads, yielding one entry per CDR3 protein. Of 60,000 to 75,000 distinct CDR3 sequences in the sample, 26% were seen once. Sequenced here: PBMCs, sampled before treatment. The origin of the receptors is a male donor with rectosigmoid adenocarcinoma. The CDR3 runs from the conserved cysteine through the conserved F or W. D genes are given only for firm matches. Not all rows give a size; the values are once, few, many and, for expanded clones, a class.

TRBJ2-1	TRBV6-2/TRBV6-3	few	NA	CASSYSPPGRVGNEQFF	TGTGCCAGCAGTTACTCGCCCCCGGGGCGGGTTGGAAATGAGCAGTTCTTC
TRBJ1-5	TRBV5-8	many	NA	CASSSGTGNSNQPQHF	TGTGCCAGCAGCTCGGGAACAGGGAATAGCAATCAGCCCCAGCATTTT
TRBJ1-5	TRBV20-1	many	NA	CSARERGALGNQPQHF	TGCAGTGCTAGAGAACGGGGGGCTTTGGGCAATCAGCCCCAGCATTTT
TRBJ1-3	TRBV11-2	NA	NA	CASSSLSGNTIYF	TGTGCCAGCAGCTCCCTTTCAGGAAACACCATATATTTT
TRBJ2-7	TRBV28	many	NA	CASSPTGRSSYEQYF	TGTGCCAGCAGTCCAACAGGGCGGAGCTCCTACGAGCAGTACTTC
TRBJ2-7	TRBV2	many	NA	CASSEAWGDNYEQYF	TGTGCCAGCAGTGAAGCCTGGGGAGACAACTACGAGCAGTACTTC
TRBJ1-3	TRBV15	many	TRBD1	CATSRGGTGGNTIYF	TGTGCCACCAGCAGAGGTGGGACAGGGGGAAACACCATATATTTT
TRBJ1-4	TRBV20-1	many	NA	CSVKQELVMRKLFF	TGCAGTGTCAAACAGGAGTTAGTAATGAGGAAACTGTTTTTT
TRBJ2-1	TRBV7-3	many	NA	CASSSGLTPPRNEQFF	TGTGCCAGCAGCTCCGGACTGACCCCCCCCCGCAATGAGCAGTTCTTC
TRBJ2-5	TRBV6-5	many	TRBD1	CASSPGQGLGETQYF	TGTGCCAGCAGCCCGGGACAGGGCCTCGGGGAGACCCAGTACTTC
TRBJ2-1	TRBV11-3	NA	TRBD2	CASSPGLAGGYEQFF	TGTGCCAGCAGCCCGGGACTAGCGGGGGGATATGAGCAGTTCTTC
TRBJ2-7	TRBV12-3/TRBV12-4	NA	NA	CASLGQPAYEQYF	TGTGCCAGCCTAGGACAGCCAGCCTACGAGCAGTACTTC
TRBJ2-7	TRBV7-9	many	TRBD2	CASSSGLAGGEQYF	TGTGCCAGCAGTTCAGGACTAGCGGGGGGCGAGCAGTACTTC
TRBJ2-7	TRBV25-1	many	NA	CASSGTYEQYF	TGTGCCAGCAGTGGTACCTACGAGCAGTACTTC
TRBJ1-2	TRBV27	many	TRBD1	CASSLTGQGGYTF	TGTGCCAGCAGTTTAACCGGACAGGGTGGCTACACCTTC
TRBJ2-1	TRBV7-8	many	NA	CASSDVRIGAPNNEQFF	TGTGCCAGCAGCGACGTAAGGATAGGAGCTCCTAACAATGAGCAGTTCTTC